The rows below give T cell receptor beta chains drawn from one sample of a study of cytomegalovirus exposure and HLA in healthy donors. Profiled with immunoSEQ multiplex PCR; TCRdb holds only in-frame clones, not every one. The sample consists of 90,000 or so clones, roughly 85% of them appearing once. Sequencing was carried out using PBMCs. These TCRs come from a man aged 18 to 35 in good health and CMV-seropositive. Both conserved end residues are part of each CDR3. The D gene is left open where the match is weak. Clone size is stated in some rows and not others, as once, few, many or a class when expanded.

D gene: TRBD1
J gene: TRBJ1-1
clone size: -
V gene: TRBV7-3
CDR3 DNA: TGTGCCAGCAGCTGGACAGGGGGGACTGAAGCTTTCTTT
CDR3 protein: CASSWTGGTEAFF

D gene: -
J gene: TRBJ2-5
clone size: -
V gene: TRBV6-1
CDR3 DNA: TGTGCCAGCAGTGACCCCTCCCAAGAGACCCAGTACTTC
CDR3 protein: CASSDPSQETQYF

D gene: TRBD1
J gene: TRBJ1-3
clone size: -
V gene: TRBV2
CDR3 DNA: TGTGCCAGCAGTGAAGCACCGGGACAGGGCTCTGGAAACACCATATATTTT
CDR3 protein: CASSEAPGQGSGNTIYF

D gene: TRBD1
J gene: TRBJ2-7
clone size: -
V gene: TRBV27
CDR3 DNA: TGTGCCAGCAGCCCCGGGACAGGGGGCTACGAGCAGTACTTC
CDR3 protein: CASSPGTGGYEQYF

D gene: TRBD2
J gene: TRBJ2-3
clone size: -
V gene: TRBV9
CDR3 DNA: TGTGCCAGCAGCCAGACTAGCGGGGGGGATACGCAGTATTTT
CDR3 protein: CASSQTSGGDTQYF

D gene: -
J gene: TRBJ2-2
clone size: -
V gene: TRBV19
CDR3 DNA: TGTGCCAGTAGTGTAATCCCAGGCACCGGGGAGCTGTTTTTT
CDR3 protein: CASSVIPGTGELFF

D gene: -
J gene: TRBJ2-3
clone size: -
V gene: TRBV4-2
CDR3 DNA: TGTGCCAGCAGCAGATGTTTAGTGGTGTTGGCAGATACGCAGTATTTT
CDR3 protein: CASSRCLVVLADTQYF

D gene: TRBD2
J gene: TRBJ2-2
clone size: -
V gene: TRBV9
CDR3 DNA: TGTGCCAGCAGCGCCCAAATCAGCGGGGATTCCGGGGAGCTGTTTTTT
CDR3 protein: CASSAQISGDSGELFF

D gene: -
J gene: TRBJ2-4
clone size: -
V gene: TRBV7-8
CDR3 DNA: TGTGCCAGCAGCTTGATGGGAGGAGCCAAAAACATTCAGTACTTC
CDR3 protein: CASSLMGGAKNIQYF

D gene: TRBD1
J gene: TRBJ1-1
clone size: -
V gene: TRBV6-5
CDR3 DNA: TGTGCCAGCAGCGGCGGGACAGGCGACACTGAAGCTTTCTTT
CDR3 protein: CASSGGTGDTEAFF

D gene: TRBD2
J gene: TRBJ2-5
clone size: -
V gene: TRBV5-1
CDR3 DNA: TGCGCCAGCAGCTTGGCAAGGGGAGGGAGCCAAGAGACCCAGTACTTC
CDR3 protein: CASSLARGGSQETQYF

D gene: -
J gene: TRBJ2-2
clone size: -
V gene: TRBV5-1
CDR3 DNA: TGCGCCAGCAGCTTGAGGACTTCGAACACCGGGGAGCTGTTTTTT
CDR3 protein: CASSLRTSNTGELFF

D gene: TRBD2
J gene: TRBJ2-1
clone size: -
V gene: TRBV19
CDR3 DNA: TGTGCCTGTCAATTAGCGGGGAGAAGCAATGAGCAGTTCTTC
CDR3 protein: CACQLAGRSNEQFF

D gene: TRBD1
J gene: TRBJ2-3
clone size: -
V gene: TRBV28
CDR3 DNA: TGTGCCAGCAGTTTATACGGGACAGGGGGTGTTACGCAGTATTTT
CDR3 protein: CASSLYGTGGVTQYF

D gene: -
J gene: TRBJ2-7
clone size: -
V gene: TRBV6-5
CDR3 DNA: TGTGCCAGCAGTTACCTGGACAAAACGACGTACGAGCAGTACTTC
CDR3 protein: CASSYLDKTTYEQYF

D gene: -
J gene: TRBJ2-7
clone size: once
V gene: TRBV6-1
CDR3 DNA: TGTGCCAGCAGTGAAGTGGCAGGGGCGAGCTCCTACGAGCAGTACTTC
CDR3 protein: CASSEVAGASSYEQYF

D gene: TRBD2
J gene: TRBJ2-7
clone size: -
V gene: TRBV27
CDR3 DNA: TGTGCCAGCAGTTTATCGCCCCCTTTTGCTAGCGGAACTTACGAGCAGTACTTC
CDR3 protein: CASSLSPPFASGTYEQYF